The rows below give T cell receptor beta chains drawn from one sample of a study. TCRdb recomputed calls from the 5' RACE reads with MiXCR, one row per CDR3 protein. Of about 11,000 distinct CDR3 sequences in the sample, 40% to 55% are singletons; the top ten hold around 12%. Sequencing was performed on tumor-infiltrating naive CD4+ T cells sorted from the breast tumor. Receptor source: a female donor with breast cancer. The CDR3 runs from the conserved cysteine through the conserved F or W. D genes are given only for firm matches. Not every row has a clone size; where given, it reads once, few, many or a size class.

clone_size	j_call	v_call	d_call	cdr3_aa	cdr3_nt
.	TRBJ2-3	TRBV20-1	.	CSARIDRAEADTQYF	TGCAGTGCTAGAATCGATAGGGCGGAAGCGGATACGCAGTATTTT
.	TRBJ2-2	TRBV4-1	TRBD2	CASSQQLAGGFTGELFF	TGCGCCAGCAGCCAGCAACTAGCGGGAGGTTTCACCGGGGAGCTGTTTTTT
.	TRBJ1-6	TRBV27	.	CASKARENNSPLHF	TGTGCCAGCAAGGCCAGGGAAAATAATTCACCCCTCCACTTT
.	TRBJ2-3	TRBV20-1	.	CSVPIADTQYF	TGCAGTGTCCCAATAGCAGATACGCAGTATTTT
.	TRBJ2-1	TRBV7-3	.	CASSTRSGDNEQFF	TGTGCCAGCAGCACTCGCTCCGGGGATAATGAGCAGTTCTTT
.	TRBJ1-2	TRBV6-5	.	CASSGLGDYGYTF	TGTGCCAGCAGCGGTTTAGGGGACTATGGCTACACCTTC
.	TRBJ1-2	TRBV6-5	.	CASSYRGDNYGYTF	TGTGCCAGCAGTTACAGGGGGGATAACTATGGCTACACCTTC
few	TRBJ2-5	TRBV20-1	.	CSARDAAVAGETQYF	TGCAGTGCTAGAGATGCGGCGGTCGCTGGGGAGACCCAGTACTTC
few	TRBJ1-3	TRBV7-2	TRBD1	CASSRDSSGNTIYF	TGTGCCAGCAGCCGGGACAGCTCTGGAAACACCATATATTTT
.	TRBJ2-1	TRBV12-3/TRBV12-4	.	CASGRWGELNNEQFF	TGTGCCAGCGGACGGTGGGGCGAACTAAACAATGAGCAGTTCTTC
.	TRBJ2-5	TRBV4-1	.	CASSQDPGMQETQYF	TGCGCCAGCAGCCAAGATCCCGGGATGCAAGAGACCCAGTACTTC
few	TRBJ2-1	TRBV20-1	TRBD2	CSARGPVGRENEQFF	TGCAGTGCTAGGGGGCCTGTTGGGCGGGAGAATGAGCAGTTCTTC
.	TRBJ2-1	TRBV7-9	.	CASSRWGPNEQFF	TGTGCCAGCAGCCGGTGGGGTCCCAATGAGCAGTTCTTC
.	TRBJ1-5	TRBV6-1	TRBD1	CASSEASGGGANAGNQPQHF	TGTGCCAGCAGTGAAGCATCGGGAGGGGGCGCAAACGCCGGCAATCAGCCCCAGCATTTT
.	TRBJ2-3	TRBV5-4	.	CASRLDSGPDTQYF	TGTGCCAGCAGGTTGGACAGCGGACCAGATACGCAGTATTTT
.	TRBJ2-4	TRBV12-3/TRBV12-4	TRBD2	CASSRSSGHRDIQYF	TGTGCCAGCAGTCGCTCTAGCGGGCACCGGGACATTCAGTACTTC
.	TRBJ2-7	TRBV20-1	.	CSASRPRVSGYEQYF	TGCAGTGCTAGTAGACCCAGGGTCTCAGGCTACGAGCAGTACTTC
.	TRBJ2-5	TRBV6-2/TRBV6-3	.	CASSGSGEQETQYF	TGTGCCAGCAGTGGGTCGGGAGAACAAGAGACCCAGTACTTT
few	TRBJ2-6	TRBV5-5	.	CASSLRSSGANVLTF	TGTGCCAGCAGCTTACGATCCTCTGGGGCCAACGTCCTGACTTTC
few	TRBJ2-7	TRBV11-1	.	CASRPRTTPFGEQYF	TGTGCCAGCAGGCCGCGGACTACCCCCTTTGGGGAGCAGTACTTC